These T cell receptor beta chains were read from a single sample in a study of cytomegalovirus exposure and HLA in healthy donors. Sequencing used immunoSEQ multiplex PCR; TCRdb keeps in-frame clones, though not all of them. This table has 75,000 to 95,000 clones, roughly two thirds appearing once. The sequenced sample was PBMCs. The receptor source for this set is a woman aged 25-40 years in good health and CMV-seronegative. Both conserved end residues are part of each CDR3. Fields, in order: clone size, J gene, D gene, V gene, CDR3 DNA, CDR3 protein. D genes are given only for firm matches. The size field is filled for only some rows; it gives once, few, many or a size class.

size: -; J: TRBJ2-3; D: -; V: TRBV6-6; DNA: TGTGCCAGCAGGTTGACACTTAGCACAGATACGCAGTATTTT; CDR3: CASRLTLSTDTQYF
size: few; J: TRBJ1-5; D: TRBD1; V: TRBV19; DNA: TGTGCCAGTAGTATAAAGGGACAGGGGGACAATCAGCCCCAGCATTTT; CDR3: CASSIKGQGDNQPQHF
size: -; J: TRBJ1-2; D: -; V: TRBV10-3; DNA: TGTGCCATCAGTGAAAACAGGGTATATGGCTACACCTTC; CDR3: CAISENRVYGYTF
size: few; J: TRBJ2-7; D: -; V: TRBV21-1; DNA: TGTGCCAGCAGCCGGACGCCCGGGACAGGGCCCTACGAGCAGTACTTC; CDR3: CASSRTPGTGPYEQYF
size: -; J: TRBJ2-7; D: TRBD1; V: TRBV10-3; DNA: TGTGCCATCAGTGATCGACAGGGGGGGACCTACGAGCAGTACTTC; CDR3: CAISDRQGGTYEQYF
size: -; J: TRBJ1-1; D: -; V: TRBV5-6; DNA: TGTGCCAGCAGCTTGGGGAGGACAGAGAGGGCTTTCTTT; CDR3: CASSLGRTERAFF
size: -; J: TRBJ2-1; D: -; V: TRBV11-2; DNA: TGTGCCAGCAGCTTAGAGGGCAGGGGTAGAGGCTACAATGAGCAGTTCTTC; CDR3: CASSLEGRGRGYNEQFF
size: once; J: TRBJ2-3; D: TRBD2; V: TRBV9; DNA: TGTGCCAGCAGCGTATCGGGGCGGGGGGCAGATACGCAGTATTTT; CDR3: CASSVSGRGADTQYF
size: -; J: TRBJ2-3; D: -; V: TRBV2; DNA: TGTGCCAGCAGTGACGAGGACACTCGCACAGATACGCAGTATTTT; CDR3: CASSDEDTRTDTQYF
size: -; J: TRBJ1-1; D: -; V: TRBV7-9; DNA: TGTGCCAGCAGCTCCCACAGGCAACGGAACACTGAAGCTTTCTTT; CDR3: CASSSHRQRNTEAFF
size: -; J: TRBJ1-2; D: TRBD1; V: TRBV2; DNA: TGTGCCAGCAGCCGACTCCAGGGGGGCGCGAGCTATGGCTACACCTTC; CDR3: CASSRLQGGASYGYTF
size: -; J: TRBJ1-1; D: TRBD1; V: TRBV10-3; DNA: TGTGCCATCAGGGGACAGGGAAATTCTGAAGCTTTCTTT; CDR3: CAIRGQGNSEAFF
size: -; J: TRBJ1-4; D: -; V: TRBV25-1; DNA: TGTGCCAGCAGTGAAAGAAGGACAATCTTCAGACTGTTTTTT; CDR3: CASSERRTIFRLFF
size: -; J: TRBJ2-5; D: TRBD1; V: TRBV28; DNA: TGTGCCAGCAATCAAGGGACAGCCTATCTGGAGACCCAGTACTTC; CDR3: CASNQGTAYLETQYF
size: -; J: TRBJ2-5; D: -; V: TRBV11-2; DNA: TGTGCCAGCAGCTTCCGCCTGGGGGGTCAAGAGACCCAGTACTTC; CDR3: CASSFRLGGQETQYF
size: -; J: TRBJ1-6; D: -; V: TRBV5-4; DNA: TGTGCCAGCAGCTTCTCCGTCCTTAATTCACCCCTCCACTTT; CDR3: CASSFSVLNSPLHF
size: -; J: TRBJ2-1; D: TRBD2; V: TRBV27; DNA: TGTGCCAGCAGCCTCGGGGGGGCCAATGAGCAGTTCTTC; CDR3: CASSLGGANEQFF
size: -; J: TRBJ1-1; D: -; V: TRBV19; DNA: TGTGCCAGTAGTATAAACAGGGTAACTGAAGCTTTCTTT; CDR3: CASSINRVTEAFF
size: once; J: TRBJ1-3; D: -; V: TRBV11-2; DNA: TGTGCCAGCAGCTCGCCAGGCTCTGGAAACACCATATATTTT; CDR3: CASSSPGSGNTIYF
size: -; J: TRBJ1-1; D: -; V: TRBV6-6; DNA: TGTGCCAGCAGTTACTCTAGATTGACAGGTGAAGCTTTCTTT; CDR3: CASSYSRLTGEAFF
size: -; J: TRBJ1-2; D: -; V: TRBV6-5; DNA: TGTGCCAGCAGTTACGGGGCAGGGGATGGCTACACCTTC; CDR3: CASSYGAGDGYTF
size: few; J: TRBJ2-7; D: TRBD1; V: TRBV10-2; DNA: TGCGCCAGCAGGAGGACAGGGCTATCCTACGAGCAGTACTTC; CDR3: CASRRTGLSYEQYF
size: -; J: TRBJ2-7; D: TRBD2; V: TRBV19; DNA: TGTGCCAGTGGTTTCTTGGGGGAGGGCCGAGAGGTCCGCGAGCAGTACTTC; CDR3: CASGFLGEGREVREQYF
size: -; J: TRBJ1-5; D: -; V: TRBV5-1; DNA: TGCGCCAGCAGCCTGGGCCAAGCGAATCAGCCCCAGCATTTT; CDR3: CASSLGQANQPQHF
size: -; J: TRBJ1-4; D: -; V: TRBV18; DNA: TGTGCCAGCTCACCTGGAATGACAGGTCTTAATGAAAAACTGTTTTTT; CDR3: CASSPGMTGLNEKLFF
size: once; J: TRBJ1-2; D: TRBD1; V: TRBV2; DNA: TGTGCCAGCAATGGGGACAGGGGTTATGGCTACACCTTC; CDR3: CASNGDRGYGYTF
size: -; J: TRBJ2-1; D: -; V: TRBV7-2; DNA: TGTGCCAGCAGCTATGACTCGAGCTCCTACAATGAGCAGTTCTTC; CDR3: CASSYDSSSYNEQFF
size: -; J: TRBJ1-5; D: -; V: TRBV6-7; DNA: TGTGCCAGCAGTTACTCACGGGGGTGCAATCAGCCCCAGCATTTT; CDR3: CASSYSRGCNQPQHF
size: -; J: TRBJ1-4; D: -; V: TRBV5-1; DNA: TGCGCCAGCAGCTCTGGACAGCAGTCAGCTAATGAAAAACTGTTTTTT; CDR3: CASSSGQQSANEKLFF
size: -; J: TRBJ1-5; D: -; V: TRBV10-3; DNA: TGTGCCACCTCGGAGGGACCTGGCAATCAGCCCCAGCATTTT; CDR3: CATSEGPGNQPQHF
size: few; J: TRBJ2-5; D: -; V: TRBV5-1; DNA: TGCGCCAGCAGCAAAATAGCCACGGAGGGAGAGACCCAGTACTTC; CDR3: CASSKIATEGETQYF
size: -; J: TRBJ1-1; D: TRBD1; V: TRBV18; DNA: TGTGCCAGCTCACCACGGATTAGGACAGGGGATGGGGGAACTGAAGCTTTCTTT; CDR3: CASSPRIRTGDGGTEAFF
size: -; J: TRBJ2-7; D: -; V: TRBV5-1; DNA: TGCGCCAGCAGCTTGGGGGCCGAGTTCTACGAGCAGTACTTC; CDR3: CASSLGAEFYEQYF
size: few; J: TRBJ2-3; D: -; V: TRBV7-6; DNA: TGTGCCAGCAGCTTACAGACTCTAGATACGCAGTATTTT; CDR3: CASSLQTLDTQYF
size: -; J: TRBJ2-1; D: TRBD2; V: TRBV7-2; DNA: TGTGCCAGCAGCATGACTAGCGGGAGAGGAGAGCAGTTCTTC; CDR3: CASSMTSGRGEQFF
size: few; J: TRBJ2-1; D: TRBD2; V: TRBV28; DNA: TGTGCCAGCAGTTTTGATGTTAGCGGGAGGGCCGAGGACAATGAGCAGTTCTTC; CDR3: CASSFDVSGRAEDNEQFF
size: -; J: TRBJ1-6; D: -; V: TRBV28; DNA: TGTGCCAGCGCGTCCGGGACACCTTATTCACCCCTCCACTTT; CDR3: CASASGTPYSPLHF
size: -; J: TRBJ1-2; D: -; V: TRBV4-1; DNA: TGCGCCAGCAGCTTTAGGACAGAACCAGTAGTTGGCTACACCTTC; CDR3: CASSFRTEPVVGYTF
size: -; J: TRBJ2-6; D: -; V: TRBV27; DNA: TGTGCCAGCAGTTTCTACCCCTCCCGGGGTGGGGCCAACGTCCTGACTTTC; CDR3: CASSFYPSRGGANVLTF
size: -; J: TRBJ2-1; D: TRBD2; V: TRBV28; DNA: TGTGCCAGCGCCCAAGGGCGGGAGGCCTACAATGAGCAGTTCTTC; CDR3: CASAQGREAYNEQFF
size: -; J: TRBJ1-1; D: -; V: TRBV19; DNA: TGTGCCAGTAGTCTGGACAGTTTCAACACTGAAGCTTTCTTT; CDR3: CASSLDSFNTEAFF
size: once; J: TRBJ1-1; D: -; V: TRBV10-1; DNA: TGCGCCAGCAGTGAACCGGGGAGCACTGAAGCTTTCTTT; CDR3: CASSEPGSTEAFF
size: few; J: TRBJ2-1; D: -; V: TRBV5-1; DNA: TGCGCCAGCAGCACCCTAGGTGGGGGGGGCCCCTACAATGAGCAGTTCTTC; CDR3: CASSTLGGGGPYNEQFF
size: -; J: TRBJ1-2; D: TRBD1; V: TRBV6-5; DNA: TGTGCCAGCAGTTACTCTAGGGGGCGAGGCTACACCTTC; CDR3: CASSYSRGRGYTF
size: -; J: TRBJ2-7; D: -; V: TRBV27; DNA: TGTGCCAGCAGTTCCTCGGTTCTCTACGAGCAGTACTTC; CDR3: CASSSSVLYEQYF
size: -; J: TRBJ1-2; D: -; V: TRBV6-5; DNA: TGTGCCAGCAGCACAAAGGGGGAGTACACCTTC; CDR3: CASSTKGEYTF
size: -; J: TRBJ1-5; D: -; V: TRBV6-5; DNA: TGTGCCAGCAGTTTTGCAGGGATAGATCAGCCCCAGCATTTT; CDR3: CASSFAGIDQPQHF
size: -; J: TRBJ1-1; D: TRBD1; V: TRBV2; DNA: TGTGCCAGCAGTTGGGCAGGGGGCAGCAACACTGAAGCTTTCTTT; CDR3: CASSWAGGSNTEAFF
size: -; J: TRBJ1-6; D: TRBD1; V: TRBV6-1; DNA: TGTGCCAGCAGAATTGACAGGGGGAGGAATTCACCCCTCCACTTT; CDR3: CASRIDRGRNSPLHF
size: -; J: TRBJ1-3; D: -; V: TRBV30; DNA: TGTGCCTGGAGGAAAGAGTCTAACACCATATATTTT; CDR3: CAWRKESNTIYF
size: -; J: TRBJ2-5; D: TRBD1; V: TRBV2; DNA: TGTGCCAGTTTGCGGGACAGGGGATTGGAGACCCAGTACTTC; CDR3: CASLRDRGLETQYF
size: -; J: TRBJ1-6; D: -; V: TRBV5-5; DNA: TGTGCCAGCAGCCTGGGGGGAGGGTTCGATTCACCCCTCCACTTT; CDR3: CASSLGGGFDSPLHF
size: few; J: TRBJ1-1; D: -; V: TRBV5-1; DNA: TGCGCCAGCAGCGAACAGGGACAGAACACTGAAGCTTTCTTT; CDR3: CASSEQGQNTEAFF
size: -; J: TRBJ2-5; D: TRBD1; V: TRBV18; DNA: TGTGCCAGCTCAGGGGGACAGGGACAAACCCAGTACTTC; CDR3: CASSGGQGQTQYF
size: few; J: TRBJ2-7; D: -; V: TRBV2; DNA: TGTGCCAGCAATCTCGACAGATACTACGAGCAGTACTTC; CDR3: CASNLDRYYEQYF
size: few; J: TRBJ1-6; D: TRBD1; V: TRBV20-1; DNA: TGCAGTGCCCGAGACAGGGGTCTCCTCCACTTT; CDR3: CSARDRGLLHF
size: few; J: TRBJ2-2; D: -; V: TRBV4-1; DNA: TGCGCCAGCAACCAACAGGGAGGGACTGCCGGGGAGCTGTTTTTT; CDR3: CASNQQGGTAGELFF
size: few; J: TRBJ1-6; D: -; V: TRBV6-1; DNA: TGTGCCAGCAGTGAAGGGTCGGGAGGGAATTCACCCCTCCACTTT; CDR3: CASSEGSGGNSPLHF
size: -; J: TRBJ1-1; D: TRBD1; V: TRBV30; DNA: TGTGCCTGGAGTATAACAGGTAGGGGGCGAACTGAAGCTTTCTTT; CDR3: CAWSITGRGRTEAFF